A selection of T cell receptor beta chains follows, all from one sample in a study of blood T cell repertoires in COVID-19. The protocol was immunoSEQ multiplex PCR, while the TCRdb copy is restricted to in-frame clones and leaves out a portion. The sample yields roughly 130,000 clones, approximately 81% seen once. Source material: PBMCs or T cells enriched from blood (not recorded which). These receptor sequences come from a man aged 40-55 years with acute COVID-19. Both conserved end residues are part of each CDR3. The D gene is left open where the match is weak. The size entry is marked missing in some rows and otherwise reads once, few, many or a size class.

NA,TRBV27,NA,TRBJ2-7,CASSLSAGTYEQYF,TGTGCCAGCAGTTTATCAGCCGGGACCTACGAGCAGTACTTC
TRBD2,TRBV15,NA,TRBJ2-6,CATSRGGASGRVSSGANVLTF,TGTGCCACCAGCAGAGGCGGGGCTAGCGGGAGGGTGAGCTCTGGGGCCAACGTCCTGACTTTC
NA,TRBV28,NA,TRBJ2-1,CASSLPVRKTYNEQFF,TGTGCCAGCAGTTTACCCGTCAGGAAGACCTACAATGAGCAGTTCTTC
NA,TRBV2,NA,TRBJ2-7,CASSRGPAYEQYF,TGTGCCAGCAGCCGGGGTCCAGCCTACGAGCAGTACTTC
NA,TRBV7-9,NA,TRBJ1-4,CASRAGDNEKLFF,TGTGCCAGCAGGGCGGGGGATAATGAAAAACTGTTTTTT
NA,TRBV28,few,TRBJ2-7,CASSFPWGGRSYEQYF,TGTGCCAGCAGTTTTCCCTGGGGGGGGCGATCATACGAGCAGTACTTC
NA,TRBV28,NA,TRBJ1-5,CASSWRGGNGQPQHF,TGTGCCAGCAGTTGGCGAGGGGGTAACGGACAGCCCCAGCATTTT
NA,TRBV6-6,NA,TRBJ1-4,CASSWAGLSEKLFF,TGTGCCAGCAGTTGGGCAGGGCTAAGCGAAAAACTGTTTTTT
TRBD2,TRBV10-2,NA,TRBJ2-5,CASSSGSYGRAGETQYF,TGCGCCAGCTCGTCGGGAAGTTACGGGAGGGCAGGGGAGACCCAGTACTTC
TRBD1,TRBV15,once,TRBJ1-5,CATSSPGRGRGQPQHF,TGTGCCACCAGCTCCCCCGGCAGGGGGCGGGGTCAGCCCCAGCATTTT
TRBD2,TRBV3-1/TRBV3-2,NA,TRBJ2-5,CASSQVLAGVYQETQYF,TGTGCCAGCAGCCAAGTTCTAGCGGGAGTTTACCAAGAGACCCAGTACTTC
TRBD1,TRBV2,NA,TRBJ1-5,CASRGARGSNQPQHF,TGTGCCAGCAGGGGGGCCAGGGGGAGCAATCAGCCCCAGCATTTT
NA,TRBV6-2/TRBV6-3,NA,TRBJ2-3,CASSDPRDTQYF,TGTGCCAGCAGTGACCCCAGGGATACGCAGTATTTT
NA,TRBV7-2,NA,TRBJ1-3,CASSLAQGKSGNTIYF,TGTGCCAGCAGCTTAGCGCAGGGCAAGTCCGGAAACACCATATATTTT
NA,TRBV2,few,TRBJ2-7,CASRTLGSYEQYF,TGTGCCAGCAGGACACTTGGCTCCTACGAGCAGTACTTC
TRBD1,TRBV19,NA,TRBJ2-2,CASIARDRLNTGELFF,TGTGCCAGTATTGCACGGGACAGATTAAACACCGGGGAGCTGTTTTTT
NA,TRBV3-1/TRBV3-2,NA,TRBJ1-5,CASSHGLHSNQPQHF,TGTGCCAGCAGCCACGGACTACATAGCAATCAGCCCCAGCATTTT
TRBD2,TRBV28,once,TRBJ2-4,CASTGRDIQYF,TGTGCCAGTACCGGGAGGGACATTCAGTACTTC
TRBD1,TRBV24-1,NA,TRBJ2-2,CATSDGTANTGELFF,TGTGCCACCAGTGATGGGACAGCGAACACCGGGGAGCTGTTTTTT
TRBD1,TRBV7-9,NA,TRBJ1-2,CASSLGGQDYGYTF,TGTGCCAGCAGCTTAGGAGGACAGGACTATGGCTACACCTTC
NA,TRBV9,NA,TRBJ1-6,CASSARDTGFGSPLHF,TGTGCCAGCAGTGCCCGGGACACGGGTTTTGGATCACCCCTCCACTTT
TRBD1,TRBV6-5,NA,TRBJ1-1,CASRMDRANTEAFF,TGTGCCAGCAGGATGGACAGGGCGAACACTGAAGCTTTCTTT
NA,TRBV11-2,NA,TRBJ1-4,CASRPTGNEKLFF,TGTGCCAGCAGACCTACAGGGAATGAAAAACTGTTTTTT
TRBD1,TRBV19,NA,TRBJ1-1,CASSRGLQGTEAFF,TGTGCCAGTAGTAGGGGCTTACAGGGGACTGAAGCTTTCTTT
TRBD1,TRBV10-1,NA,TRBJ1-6,CASRADRGSASPLHF,TGCGCCAGCAGAGCGGACAGGGGTTCGGCTTCACCCCTCCACTTT
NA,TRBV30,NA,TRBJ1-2,CAWSAGINYGYTF,TGTGCCTGGAGTGCGGGGATTAACTATGGCTACACCTTC
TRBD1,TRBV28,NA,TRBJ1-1,CASSLRQGAEAFF,TGTGCCAGCAGTTTACGCCAGGGGGCAGAAGCTTTCTTT
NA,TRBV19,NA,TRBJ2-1,CASSQRGGSYNEQFF,TGTGCCAGTAGTCAGAGGGGGGGATCCTACAATGAGCAGTTCTTC
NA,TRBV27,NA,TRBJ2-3,CASTLRGSDTQYF,TGTGCCAGCACCCTAAGGGGATCAGATACGCAGTATTTT
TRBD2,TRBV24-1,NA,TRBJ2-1,CATSDPGTSGRYNEQFF,TGTGCCACCAGTGATCCCGGGACTAGCGGGAGATACAATGAGCAGTTCTTC
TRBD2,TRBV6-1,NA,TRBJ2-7,CASSDAGLAGSPYEQYF,TGTGCCAGCAGTGATGCGGGACTAGCGGGAAGCCCCTACGAGCAGTACTTC
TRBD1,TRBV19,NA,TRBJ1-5,CASSIQGAMSNQPQHF,TGTGCCAGTAGTATTCAGGGGGCCATGAGCAATCAGCCCCAGCATTTT
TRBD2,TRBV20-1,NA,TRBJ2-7,CSASLRESSGRRYEQYF,TGCAGTGCTAGTCTCCGGGAGTCTAGCGGAAGGAGATACGAGCAGTACTTC
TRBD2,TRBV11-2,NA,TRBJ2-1,CASSPTMSSGTLDEQFF,TGTGCCAGCAGCCCAACGATGTCTAGCGGGACTCTGGATGAGCAGTTCTTC
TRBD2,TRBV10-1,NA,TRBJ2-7,CASSGLGAGEVDEQYF,TGCGCCAGCAGTGGCCTAGGCGCGGGAGAGGTAGACGAGCAGTACTTC
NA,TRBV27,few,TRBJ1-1,CASSLLGRATVEAFF,TGTGCCAGCAGTTTATTGGGCAGGGCTACGGTTGAAGCTTTCTTT
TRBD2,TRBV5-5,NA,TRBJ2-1,CASSLAGTSGRNEQFF,TGTGCCAGCAGCTTGGCCGGGACTAGCGGGAGAAATGAGCAGTTCTTC
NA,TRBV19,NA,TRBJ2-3,CASSTTGAPDTQYF,TGTGCCAGTAGTACTACCGGAGCCCCAGATACGCAGTATTTT
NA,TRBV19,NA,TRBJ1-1,CASSEEPSTEAFF,TGTGCCAGTAGTGAAGAACCTAGCACTGAAGCTTTCTTT
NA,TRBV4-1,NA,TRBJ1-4,CASSFRGKLFF,TGCGCCAGCAGCTTTCGCGGGAAACTGTTTTTT
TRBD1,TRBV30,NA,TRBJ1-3,CAWSVLRGGFGNTIYF,TGTGCCTGGAGTGTACTACGAGGGGGCTTTGGAAACACCATATATTTT
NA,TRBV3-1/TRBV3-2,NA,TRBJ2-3,CASSHTGTQDTQYF,TGTGCCAGCAGCCATACAGGGACGCAAGATACGCAGTATTTT
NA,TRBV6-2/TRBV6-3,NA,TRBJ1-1,CASSTQGIGAEAFF,TGTGCCAGCAGTACGCAGGGCATAGGCGCTGAAGCTTTCTTT
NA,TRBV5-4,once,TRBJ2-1,CASSPRGSSYNEQFF,TGTGCCAGCAGCCCCAGGGGTAGCTCCTACAATGAGCAGTTCTTC
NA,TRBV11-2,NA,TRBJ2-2,CASSLDVRLELFF,TGTGCCAGCAGCTTAGATGTTAGACTGGAGCTGTTTTTT
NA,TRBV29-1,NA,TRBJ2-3,CSVEDLEFNRPDTQYF,TGCAGCGTTGAAGATCTAGAGTTCAACCGCCCAGATACGCAGTATTTT
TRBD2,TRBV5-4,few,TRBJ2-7,CASSVGTSGGYEQYF,TGTGCCAGCAGCGTCGGGACTAGCGGGGGCTACGAGCAGTACTTC
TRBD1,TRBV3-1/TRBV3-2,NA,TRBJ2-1,CASTQRDRGSEQFF,TGTGCCAGCACACAAAGGGACAGGGGTAGTGAGCAGTTCTTC
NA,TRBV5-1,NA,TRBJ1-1,CASSQAGPPTEAFF,TGCGCCAGCAGCCAAGCAGGGCCCCCCACTGAAGCTTTCTTT
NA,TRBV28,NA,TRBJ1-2,CASRTPTDRKGYTF,TGTGCCAGCAGAACGCCAACGGACAGAAAAGGCTACACCTTC
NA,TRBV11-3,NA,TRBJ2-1,CASSSRTNYNEQFF,TGTGCCAGCAGCTCCCGGACAAACTACAATGAGCAGTTCTTC
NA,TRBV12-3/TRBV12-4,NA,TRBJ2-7,CASTPGLTYEQYF,TGTGCCAGCACCCCGGGACTGACCTACGAGCAGTACTTC
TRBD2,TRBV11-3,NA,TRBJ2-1,CASSLELGLAGLGSYNEQFF,TGTGCCAGCAGCTTAGAACTAGGGCTAGCGGGACTGGGCTCCTACAATGAGCAGTTCTTC